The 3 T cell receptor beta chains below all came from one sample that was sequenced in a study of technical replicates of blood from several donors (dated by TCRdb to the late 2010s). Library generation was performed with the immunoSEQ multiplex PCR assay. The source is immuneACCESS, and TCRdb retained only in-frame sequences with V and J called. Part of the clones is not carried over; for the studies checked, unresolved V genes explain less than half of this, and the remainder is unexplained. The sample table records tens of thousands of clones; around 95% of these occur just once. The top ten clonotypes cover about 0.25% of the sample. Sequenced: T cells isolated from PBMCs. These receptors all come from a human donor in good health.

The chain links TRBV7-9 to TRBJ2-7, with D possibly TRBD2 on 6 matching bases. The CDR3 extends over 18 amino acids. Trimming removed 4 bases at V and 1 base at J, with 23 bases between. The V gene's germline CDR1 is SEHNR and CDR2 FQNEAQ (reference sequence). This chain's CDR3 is CASSSSIAGSSRSYEQYF. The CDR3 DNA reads TGTGCCAGCAGCTCATCAATTGCGGGGAGTTCCAGGTCCTACGAGCAGTACTTC.

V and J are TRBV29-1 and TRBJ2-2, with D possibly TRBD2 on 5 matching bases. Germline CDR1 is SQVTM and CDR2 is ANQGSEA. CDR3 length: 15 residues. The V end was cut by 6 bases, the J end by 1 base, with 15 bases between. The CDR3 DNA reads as TGCAGCGTCGACGTAGGGAGAAAGAACACCGGGGAGCTGTTTTTT. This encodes CSVDVGRKNTGELFF.

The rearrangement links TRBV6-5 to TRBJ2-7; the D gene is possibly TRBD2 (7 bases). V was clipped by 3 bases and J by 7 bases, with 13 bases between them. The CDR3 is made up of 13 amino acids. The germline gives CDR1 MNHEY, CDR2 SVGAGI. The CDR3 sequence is CASSYSRGGEQYF. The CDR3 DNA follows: TGTGCCAGCAGTTATAGCAGGGGAGGGGAGCAGTACTTC.